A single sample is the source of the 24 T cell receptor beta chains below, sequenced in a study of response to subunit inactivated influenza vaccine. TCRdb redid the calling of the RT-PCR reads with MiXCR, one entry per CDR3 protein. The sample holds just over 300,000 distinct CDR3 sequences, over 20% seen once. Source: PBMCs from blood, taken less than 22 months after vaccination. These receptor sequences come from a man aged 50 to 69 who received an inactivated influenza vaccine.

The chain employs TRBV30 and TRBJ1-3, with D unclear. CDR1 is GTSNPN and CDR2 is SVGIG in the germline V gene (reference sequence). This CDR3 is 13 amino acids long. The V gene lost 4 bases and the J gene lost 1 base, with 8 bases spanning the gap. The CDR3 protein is CAWIKRSGNTIYF. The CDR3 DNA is TGTGCCTGGATAAAGCGATCTGGAAACACCATATATTTT. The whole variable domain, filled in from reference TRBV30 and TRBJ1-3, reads SQTIHQWPATLVQPVGSPLSLECTVEGTSNPNLYWYRQAAGRGLQLLFYSVGIGQISSEVPQNLSASRPQDRQFILSSKKLLLSDSGFYLCAWIKRSGNTIYFGEGSWLTVV.

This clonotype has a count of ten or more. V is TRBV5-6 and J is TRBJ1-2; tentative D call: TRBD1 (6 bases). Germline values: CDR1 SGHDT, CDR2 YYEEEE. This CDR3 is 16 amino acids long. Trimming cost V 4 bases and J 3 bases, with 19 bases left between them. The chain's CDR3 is CASSVEQGGRYYGYTF. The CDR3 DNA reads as TGTGCCAGCAGCGTAGAACAGGGAGGGAGATACTATGGCTACACCTTC.

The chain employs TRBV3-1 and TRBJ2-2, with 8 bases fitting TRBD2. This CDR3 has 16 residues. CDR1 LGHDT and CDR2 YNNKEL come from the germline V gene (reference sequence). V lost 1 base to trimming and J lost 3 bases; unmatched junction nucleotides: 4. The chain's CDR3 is CASSQASGLDTGELFF. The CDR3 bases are TGTGCCAGCAGCCAAGCTAGCGGGTTAGACACCGGGGAGCTGTTTTTT.

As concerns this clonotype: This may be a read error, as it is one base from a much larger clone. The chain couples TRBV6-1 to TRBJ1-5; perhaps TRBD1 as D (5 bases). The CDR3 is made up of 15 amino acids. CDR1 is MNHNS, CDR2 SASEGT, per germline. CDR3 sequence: CASRPSGAIDQPLHF. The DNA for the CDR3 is TGTGCCAGCAGGCCAAGTGGGGCTATCGATCAGCCCCTGCATTTT.

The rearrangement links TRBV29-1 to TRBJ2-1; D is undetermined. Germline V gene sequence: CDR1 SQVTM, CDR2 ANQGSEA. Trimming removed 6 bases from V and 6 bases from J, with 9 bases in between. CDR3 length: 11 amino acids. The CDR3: CSVPHGNEQFF. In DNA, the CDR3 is TGCAGCGTGCCCCATGGCAATGAGCAGTTCTTC.

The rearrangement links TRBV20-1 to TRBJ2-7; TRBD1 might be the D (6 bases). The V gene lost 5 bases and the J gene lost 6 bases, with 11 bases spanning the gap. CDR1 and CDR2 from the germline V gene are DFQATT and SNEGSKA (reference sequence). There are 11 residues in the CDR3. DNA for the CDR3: TGCAGTGCTCCAGGGGCGGTCGAGCAGTACTTC. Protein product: CSAPGAVEQYF.

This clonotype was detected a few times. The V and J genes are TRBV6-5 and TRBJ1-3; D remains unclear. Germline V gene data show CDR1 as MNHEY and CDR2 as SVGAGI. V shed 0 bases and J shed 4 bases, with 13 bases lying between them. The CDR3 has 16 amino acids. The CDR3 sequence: CASSYSSSRQGNTIYF. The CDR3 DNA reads TGTGCCAGCAGTTACTCTTCGTCTCGGCAGGGAAACACCATATATTTT.

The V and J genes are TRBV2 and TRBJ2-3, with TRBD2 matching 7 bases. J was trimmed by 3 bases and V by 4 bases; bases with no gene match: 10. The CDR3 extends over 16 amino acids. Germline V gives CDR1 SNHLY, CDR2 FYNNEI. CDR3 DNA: TGTGCCAGCAGTGCCGTTGCGGGGGTGCGGACAGATACGCAGTATTTT. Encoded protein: CASSAVAGVRTDTQYF.

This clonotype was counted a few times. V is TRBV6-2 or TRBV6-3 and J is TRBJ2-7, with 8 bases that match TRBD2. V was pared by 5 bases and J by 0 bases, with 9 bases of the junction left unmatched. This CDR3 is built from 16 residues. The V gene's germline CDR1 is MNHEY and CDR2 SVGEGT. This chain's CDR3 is CASSRPGTRNSYEQYF. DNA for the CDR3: TGTGCCAGCAGTCGCCCCGGGACTAGAAACTCCTACGAGCAGTACTTC.

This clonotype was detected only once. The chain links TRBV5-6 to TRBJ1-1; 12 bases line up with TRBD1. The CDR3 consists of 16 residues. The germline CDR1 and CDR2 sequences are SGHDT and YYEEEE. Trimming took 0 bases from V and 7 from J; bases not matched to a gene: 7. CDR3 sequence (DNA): TGTGCCAGCAGCTTGGGGGACAGGGGGCTAATAGGTGAAGCTTTCTTT. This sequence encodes CASSLGDRGLIGEAFF.

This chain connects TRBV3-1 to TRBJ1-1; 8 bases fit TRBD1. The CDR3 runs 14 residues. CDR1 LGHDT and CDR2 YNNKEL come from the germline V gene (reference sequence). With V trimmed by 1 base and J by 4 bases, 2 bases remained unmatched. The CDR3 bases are TGTGCCAGCAGCCAAGCACAGGGGGTCACTGAAGCTTTCTTT. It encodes CASSQAQGVTEAFF. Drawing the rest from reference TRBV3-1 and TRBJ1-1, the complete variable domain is DTAVSQTPKYLVTQMGNDKSIKCEQNLGHDTMYWYKQDSKKFLKIMFSYNNKELIINETVPNRFSPKSPDKAHLNLHINSLELGDSAVYFCASSQAQGVTEAFFGQGTRLTVV.

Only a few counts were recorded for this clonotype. The CDR3 DNA reads TGTGCCAGTAGTATACCCCCAGGGTCTCGTGGCTACACCTTC. This sequence encodes CASSIPPGSRGYTF. V gene TRBV19 combines with J gene TRBJ1-2; TRBD1 might be the D (5 bases). Trimming removed 2 bases from V and 7 bases from J, with 14 bases in between. CDR3 length: 14 amino acids. The germline CDR1 and CDR2 sequences are LNHDA and SQIVND (reference sequence).

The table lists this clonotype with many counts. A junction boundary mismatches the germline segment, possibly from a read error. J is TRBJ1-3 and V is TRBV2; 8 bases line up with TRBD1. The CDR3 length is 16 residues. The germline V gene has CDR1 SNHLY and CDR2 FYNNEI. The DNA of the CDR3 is TGTGCCAGCAGCGAAGGACAGGGAAACTCTGGAAACACCATATATTTT. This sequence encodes CASSEGQGNSGNTIYF.

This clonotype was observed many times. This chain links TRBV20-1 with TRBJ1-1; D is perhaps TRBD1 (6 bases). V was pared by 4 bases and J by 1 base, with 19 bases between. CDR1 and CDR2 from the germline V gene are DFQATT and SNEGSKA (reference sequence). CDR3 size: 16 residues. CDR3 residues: CSAKVSRTAKNTEAFF. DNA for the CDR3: TGCAGTGCTAAAGTGTCCCGGACAGCGAAGAACACTGAAGCTTTCTTT.

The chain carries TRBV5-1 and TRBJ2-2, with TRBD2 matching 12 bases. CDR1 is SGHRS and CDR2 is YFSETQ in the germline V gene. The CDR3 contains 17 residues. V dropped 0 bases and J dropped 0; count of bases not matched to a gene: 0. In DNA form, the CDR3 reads TGCGCCAGCAGCTTGGCTAGCGGGGGGGCGAACACCGGGGAGCTGTTTTTT. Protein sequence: CASSLASGGANTGELFF. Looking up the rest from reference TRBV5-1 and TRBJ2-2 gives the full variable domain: KAGVTQTPRYLIKTRGQQVTLSCSPISGHRSVSWYQQTPGQGLQFLFEYFSETQRNKGNFPGRFSGRQFSNSRSEMNVSTLELGDSALYLCASSLASGGANTGELFFGEGSRLTVL.

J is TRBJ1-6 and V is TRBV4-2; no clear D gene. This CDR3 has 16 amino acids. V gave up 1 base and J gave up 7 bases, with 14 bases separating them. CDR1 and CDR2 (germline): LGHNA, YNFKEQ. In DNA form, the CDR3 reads TGTGCCAGCAGCCAAGGGAGTCCTATAAGCAATTCACCCCTCCACTTT. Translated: CASSQGSPISNSPLHF.

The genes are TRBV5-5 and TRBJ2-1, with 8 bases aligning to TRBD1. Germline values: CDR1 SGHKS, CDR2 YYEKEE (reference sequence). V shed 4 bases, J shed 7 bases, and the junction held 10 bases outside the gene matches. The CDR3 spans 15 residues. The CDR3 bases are TGTGCCAGCAGCATCGGACAGGGTCGGGAAAATGAGCAGTTCTTC. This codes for CASSIGQGRENEQFF.

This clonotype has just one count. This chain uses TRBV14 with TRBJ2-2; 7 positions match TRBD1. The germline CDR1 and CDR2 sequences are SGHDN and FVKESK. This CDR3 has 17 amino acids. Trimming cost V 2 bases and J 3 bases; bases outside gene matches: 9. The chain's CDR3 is CASSQHTGTVYTGELFF. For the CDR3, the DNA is TGTGCCAGCAGCCAACACACCGGGACAGTCTACACCGGGGAGCTGTTTTTT.

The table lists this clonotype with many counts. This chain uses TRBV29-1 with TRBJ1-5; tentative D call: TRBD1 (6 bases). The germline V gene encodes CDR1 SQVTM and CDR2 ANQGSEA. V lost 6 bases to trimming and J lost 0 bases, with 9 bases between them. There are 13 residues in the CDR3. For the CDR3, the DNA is TGCAGCGTCGGACAGACTAGCAATCAGCCCCAGCATTTT. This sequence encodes CSVGQTSNQPQHF.

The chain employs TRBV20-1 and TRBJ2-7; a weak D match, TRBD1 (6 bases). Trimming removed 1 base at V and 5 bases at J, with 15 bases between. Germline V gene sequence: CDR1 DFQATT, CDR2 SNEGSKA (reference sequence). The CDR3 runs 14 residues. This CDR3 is CSARGYRASDEQYF. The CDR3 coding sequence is TGCAGTGCTAGAGGTTACAGGGCATCCGACGAGCAGTACTTC.

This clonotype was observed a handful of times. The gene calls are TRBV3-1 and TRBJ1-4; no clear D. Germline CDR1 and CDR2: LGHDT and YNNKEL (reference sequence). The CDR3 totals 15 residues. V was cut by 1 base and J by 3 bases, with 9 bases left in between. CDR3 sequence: CASSQVKPANEKLFF. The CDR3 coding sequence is TGTGCCAGCAGCCAAGTAAAGCCCGCTAATGAAAAACTGTTTTTT.

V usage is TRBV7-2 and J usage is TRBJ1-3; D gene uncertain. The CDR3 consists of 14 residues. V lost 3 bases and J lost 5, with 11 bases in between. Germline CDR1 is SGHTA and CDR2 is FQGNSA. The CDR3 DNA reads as TGTGCCAGCAGCTTGGACGGACCAAGAAACACCATATATTTT. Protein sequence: CASSLDGPRNTIYF.

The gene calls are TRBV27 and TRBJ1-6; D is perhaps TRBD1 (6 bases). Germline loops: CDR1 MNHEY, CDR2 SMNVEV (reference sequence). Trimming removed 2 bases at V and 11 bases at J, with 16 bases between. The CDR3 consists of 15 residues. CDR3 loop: CASSLRDGQNPPLHF. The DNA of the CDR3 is TGTGCCAGCAGTTTAAGGGACGGACAGAATCCACCCCTCCACTTT.

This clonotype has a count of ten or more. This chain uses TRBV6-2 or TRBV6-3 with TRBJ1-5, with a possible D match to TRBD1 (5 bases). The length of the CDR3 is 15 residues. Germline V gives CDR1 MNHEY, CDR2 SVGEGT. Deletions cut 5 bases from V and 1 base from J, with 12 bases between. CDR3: CASSPQGYSNQPQHF. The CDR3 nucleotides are TGTGCCAGCAGTCCTCAGGGATACAGCAATCAGCCCCAGCATTTT.